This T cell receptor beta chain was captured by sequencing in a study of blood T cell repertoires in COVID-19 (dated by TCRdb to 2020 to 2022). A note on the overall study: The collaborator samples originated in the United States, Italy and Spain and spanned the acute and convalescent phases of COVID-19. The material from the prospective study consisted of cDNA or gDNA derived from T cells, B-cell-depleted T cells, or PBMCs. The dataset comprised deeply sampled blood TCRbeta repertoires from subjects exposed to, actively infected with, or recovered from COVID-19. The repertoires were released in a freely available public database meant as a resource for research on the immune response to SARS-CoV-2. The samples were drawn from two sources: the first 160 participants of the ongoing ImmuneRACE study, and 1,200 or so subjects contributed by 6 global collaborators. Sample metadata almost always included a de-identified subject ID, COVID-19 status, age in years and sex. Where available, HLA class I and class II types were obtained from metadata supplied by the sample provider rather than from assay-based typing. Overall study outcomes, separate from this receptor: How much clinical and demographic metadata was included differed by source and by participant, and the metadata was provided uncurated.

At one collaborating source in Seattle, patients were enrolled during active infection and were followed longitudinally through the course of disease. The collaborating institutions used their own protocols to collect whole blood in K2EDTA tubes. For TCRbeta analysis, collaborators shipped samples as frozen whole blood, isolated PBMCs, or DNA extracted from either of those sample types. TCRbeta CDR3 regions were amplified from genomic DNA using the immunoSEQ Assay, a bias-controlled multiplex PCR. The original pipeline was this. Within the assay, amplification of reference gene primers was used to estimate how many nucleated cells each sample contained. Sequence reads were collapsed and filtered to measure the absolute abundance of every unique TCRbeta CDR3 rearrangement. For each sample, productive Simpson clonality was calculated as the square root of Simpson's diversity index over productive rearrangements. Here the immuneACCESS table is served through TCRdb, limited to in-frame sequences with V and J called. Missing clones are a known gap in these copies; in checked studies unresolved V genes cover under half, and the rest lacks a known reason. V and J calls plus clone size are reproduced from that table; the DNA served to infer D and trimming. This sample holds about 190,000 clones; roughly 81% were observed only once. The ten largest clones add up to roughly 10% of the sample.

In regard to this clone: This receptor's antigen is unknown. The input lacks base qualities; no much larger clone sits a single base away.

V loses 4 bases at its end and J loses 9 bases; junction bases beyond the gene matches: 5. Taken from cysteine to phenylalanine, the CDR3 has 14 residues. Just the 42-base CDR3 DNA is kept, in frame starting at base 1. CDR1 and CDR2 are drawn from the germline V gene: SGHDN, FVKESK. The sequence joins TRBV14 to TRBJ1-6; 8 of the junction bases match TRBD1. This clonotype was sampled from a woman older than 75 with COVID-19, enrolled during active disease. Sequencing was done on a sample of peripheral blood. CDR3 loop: CASSPGQGSSPLHF. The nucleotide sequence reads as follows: TGTGCCAGCAGCCCTGGACAGGGTTCTTCACCCCTCCACTTT.